This record looks at one TCR beta chain sequence and its context. The sample belongs to a study of blood T cell repertoires in COVID-19. In the study overall: From T cells, B-cell-depleted T cells, or PBMCs came the material, which was cDNA or gDNA.

Libraries were prepared by immunoSEQ multiplex PCR; TCRdb keeps only in-frame clonotypes and omits some of them. The table has approximately 82,000 clones, around 84% seen once. This receptor was identified in a woman in her 70s with acute or convalescent COVID-19. The sequenced sample was peripheral blood.

The CDR3 nucleotides are TGTGCCAGCAGTGAATCGGTCAGGGGAACCTACGAGCAGTACTTC. Its translation: CASSESVRGTYEQYF. The V gene is TRBV6-1, the J gene TRBJ2-7; D is possibly TRBD1 (6 bases). Deletions cut 2 bases from V and 2 bases from J, with 13 bases between. The CDR3 totals 15 residues. Looked up from germline, CDR1 is MNHNS and CDR2 is SASEGT.